These 22 T cell receptor beta chains came from one sample sequenced in a study of precursors of human CD4 cytotoxic T cells. Four sorted CD4+ memory subsets, central memory, effector memory, IL-7R-high TEMRA and IL-7R-negative TEMRA, were UMI-sequenced. In TCRdb, the reads were re-called with MiXCR into one record per CDR3 protein. The table shows several hundred distinct CDR3 sequences, with over 20% occurring only once. The source material was memory CD4+ T cells from blood (PBMCs). The receptors were sampled from a human donor in good health.

This clonotype has just a few counts. V is TRBV12-3 or TRBV12-4 and J is TRBJ1-3; TRBD1 might be the D (6 bases). The CDR3 runs to 16 residues. V was shortened by 1 base and J by 3 bases, with 13 bases between the two germline ends. CDR3 sequence: CASSLVGGRDGNTIYF. In DNA form, the CDR3 reads TGTGCCAGCAGTTTAGTAGGGGGTCGGGATGGAAACACCATATATTTT.

In regard to this clonotype: At one end, the junction sequence differs from germline, possibly due to a read error. The CDR3 DNA is TGTGCCAGCAGCACTCCGGGACCAGGGGGGCTGTTTTTT. Translation: CASSTPGPGGLFF. The V and J genes are TRBV7-3 and TRBJ2-2; 7 bases are a match to TRBD1. The CDR3 totals 13 residues. Germline CDR1 is SGHTA and CDR2 is FQGTGA.

The genes are TRBV4-1 and TRBJ1-5; TRBD1 matches at 7 bases. Trimming removed 6 bases from V and 3 bases from J; junction bases left unmatched: 8. The germline V gene has CDR1 MGHRA and CDR2 YSYEKL. This CDR3 spans 15 amino acids. The CDR3 DNA reads TGCGCCAGCAGAGTGGGGACAGCAGACAATCAGCCCCAGCATTTT. This translates into CASRVGTADNQPQHF.

This clonotype occurred a few times. This chain joins TRBV20-1 and TRBJ2-6; D is undetermined. The V end lost 0 bases, the J end lost 1 base, and 4 bases lay between the germline ends. The CDR3 spans 14 residues. Germline CDR1 is DFQATT and CDR2 is SNEGSKA (reference sequence). The CDR3 DNA is TGCAGTGCTAGAGAAGGGTCTGGGGCCAACGTCCTGACTTTC. Its protein product is CSAREGSGANVLTF.

The chain has TRBV10-3 and TRBJ2-3; weak D call: TRBD1 (6 bases). CDR1 ENHRY and CDR2 SYGVKD come from the germline V gene. Trimming shortened V by 11 bases and J by 0 bases, and 15 bases separated the two germline ends. There are 14 residues in the CDR3. CDR3 residues: CAGGRTDSTDTQYF. In nucleotides, the CDR3 is TGTGCCGGTGGAAGGACAGATAGCACAGATACGCAGTATTTT.

This chain links TRBV20-1 with TRBJ2-1, with 11 bases lining up with TRBD2. Germline loops: CDR1 DFQATT, CDR2 SNEGSKA (reference sequence). Trimming removed 5 bases from V and 8 bases from J; junction bases left unmatched: 8. The CDR3 has 14 residues. The CDR3 DNA follows: TGCAGTGCTCTCCTGACTAGCGGGATCCATGAGCAGTTCTTC. Encoded protein: CSALLTSGIHEQFF.

The rearrangement uses TRBV5-1 and TRBJ2-3, with D possibly being TRBD2 (6 bases). This CDR3 is 14 amino acids long. Trimming pared 0 bases from V and 8 bases from J, leaving 13 bases between. Germline values: CDR1 SGHRS, CDR2 YFSETQ. This CDR3 is CASSLVRAGSTQYF. CDR3 nucleotides: TGCGCCAGCAGCTTGGTGAGGGCCGGGAGTACGCAGTATTTT.

This clonotype is termed large. The V call is TRBV12-3 or TRBV12-4, the J call TRBJ2-5, with 8 bases aligning to TRBD1. This CDR3 is built from 13 residues. The V segment lost 5 bases and the J segment 4 bases; nucleotides outside the gene matches: 3. Here the CDR3 reads CASSQGTGETQYF. CDR3 DNA sequence: TGTGCCAGCAGTCAAGGGACAGGAGAGACCCAGTACTTC.

The V and J genes are TRBV20-1 and TRBJ2-1; 9 bases line up with TRBD1. CDR1 is DFQATT and CDR2 is SNEGSKA in the germline V gene (reference sequence). The CDR3 covers 13 residues. The DNA for the CDR3 is TGCAGCGTTGACAGGGGGGCACTCAATGAGCAGTTCTTC. Protein: CSVDRGALNEQFF.

This clonotype was detected only a few times. V usage is TRBV5-1 and J usage is TRBJ2-1, with D uncertain. Germline V CDR1 and CDR2: SGHRS, YFSETQ. The CDR3 covers 13 residues. The V end was cut by 0 bases, the J end by 5 bases, with 6 bases between. In nucleotides, the CDR3 is TGCGCCAGCAGCTTGGAACTTCACAATGAGCAGTTCTTC. It is translated as CASSLELHNEQFF.

The chain joins TRBV19 to TRBJ2-7, with 7 nucleotides matching TRBD1. The CDR3 extends over 13 amino acids. The germline CDR1 and CDR2 sequences are LNHDA and SQIVND (reference sequence). The V segment lost 10 bases and the J segment 6 bases; nucleotides outside the gene matches: 12. CDR3 nucleotides: TGTGCCACCAGACCAAACAGGGGCGCCGAGCAGTACTTC. Amino acid sequence: CATRPNRGAEQYF.

V is TRBV19 and J is TRBJ1-5; 10 nucleotides match TRBD1. Germline CDR1 is LNHDA and CDR2 is SQIVND (reference sequence). The CDR3 is 13 amino acids. The junction had 4 bases not matched to a gene; V was cut back by 7 bases and J by 7 bases. The CDR3 DNA follows: TGTGCCAGTAAGGTGACAGGGGGCCAGCCCCAGCATTTT. Translation: CASKVTGGQPQHF.

This clonotype was seen a few times. The chain recombines TRBV12-3 or TRBV12-4 with TRBJ2-7; D uncertain. There are 11 residues in the CDR3. CDR3 in amino acids: CASFFSYEQYF. The CDR3 DNA follows: TGTGCGAGTTTCTTCTCCTACGAGCAGTACTTC.

This clonotype showed up just a few times. The rearrangement links TRBV18 to TRBJ1-1; D is unclear. CDR1 is KGHSH and CDR2 is LQKENI in the germline V gene. V lost 6 bases to trimming and J lost 0 bases, with 11 bases between them. The CDR3 is made up of 14 amino acids. The CDR3 spells CASSQDGMNTEAFF. The CDR3 coding sequence is TGTGCCAGCTCCCAGGACGGCATGAACACTGAAGCTTTCTTT.

V usage is TRBV4-2 and J usage is TRBJ1-4, with 8 bases aligning to TRBD1. V trimming: 2 bases; J trimming: 4 bases; junction bases outside the gene matches: 9. The CDR3 has 17 residues. CDR1 and CDR2 from the germline V gene are LGHNA and YNFKEQ. The CDR3 is CASSQPGQAFSNEKLFF. The DNA for the CDR3 is TGTGCCAGCAGCCAACCGGGACAGGCTTTTAGTAATGAAAAACTGTTTTTT.

This clonotype showed up just a few times. This rearrangement joins TRBV3-1 to TRBJ1-3; D is unresolved. Looked up from germline, CDR1 is LGHDT and CDR2 is YNNKEL (reference sequence). This CDR3 spans 14 amino acids. V gave up 4 bases and J gave up 4 bases, with 11 bases separating them. The CDR3 sequence is CASSPRTAGNTIYF. In nucleotides, the CDR3 is TGTGCCAGCAGCCCTCGGACGGCGGGAAACACCATATATTTT.

This clonotype came up a few times. The chain has TRBV20-1 and TRBJ2-1, with 7 positions matching TRBD2. CDR1 and CDR2 from the germline V gene are DFQATT and SNEGSKA (reference sequence). The CDR3 is 14 amino acids. The J segment lost 3 bases and the V segment lost 2 bases, leaving 4 bases of the junction unmatched. CDR3 residues: CSARKLASYNEQFF. The CDR3, as DNA: TGCAGTGCTAGAAAACTAGCGAGCTACAATGAGCAGTTCTTC.

This clonotype was seen more than once but under ten times. This chain links TRBV10-1 with TRBJ2-3, with D tentatively TRBD1 (6 bases). Trimming took off 0 bases at V and 3 bases at J, with 7 bases between the two ends. This CDR3 has 14 residues. Germline-derived CDR1 and CDR2 are WNHNN and SYGVQD (reference sequence). CDR3 in DNA: TGCGCCAGCAGTGAGTCTAGGGGGACAGATACGCAGTATTTT. It translates to CASSESRGTDTQYF.

This clonotype was counted between two and nine times. This chain connects TRBV11-2 to TRBJ2-5; TRBD2 is a possible D gene (5 bases). The CDR3 has 13 amino acids. Germline V gives CDR1 SGHAT, CDR2 FQNNGV. V was clipped by 3 bases and J by 5 bases, with 10 bases between them. CDR3 protein: CASSFGLGETQYF. The CDR3 DNA follows: TGTGCCAGCAGCTTCGGACTCGGGGAGACCCAGTACTTC.

This chain uses TRBV27 with TRBJ2-3, with D tentatively TRBD1 (6 bases). This CDR3 comprises 16 residues. The germline CDR1 and CDR2 sequences are MNHEY and SMNVEV (reference sequence). V gave up 8 bases and J gave up 1 base, with 19 bases separating them. CDR3 region: CASPTGKGAGTDTQYF. The CDR3, as DNA: TGTGCCAGCCCGACAGGCAAAGGGGCGGGCACAGATACGCAGTATTTT.

This clonotype is large within its sample. The chain links TRBV3-1 to TRBJ2-7, with a weak D call TRBD2 (6 bases). The CDR3 runs to 13 residues. Germline-derived CDR1 and CDR2 are LGHDT and YNNKEL (reference sequence). Trimming took off 7 bases at V and 7 bases at J, with 17 bases between the two ends. The CDR3 here is CASNRDGGGEQYF. DNA for the CDR3: TGTGCCAGCAACCGTGACGGGGGAGGAGAGCAGTACTTC.

This clonotype has just a few counts. The V call is TRBV28, the J call TRBJ2-4; D is undetermined. The CDR3 covers 15 residues. V was clipped by 6 bases and J by 0 bases, with 12 bases between them. Germline loops: CDR1 MDHEN, CDR2 SYDVKM. In DNA form, the CDR3 reads TGTGCCAGCAGCATCCTCCGGGTAGCCAAAAACATTCAGTACTTC. This encodes CASSILRVAKNIQYF.